A selection of T cell receptor beta chains follows, all from one sample in a study of cytomegalovirus exposure and HLA in healthy donors. Profiling relied on immunoSEQ multiplex PCR, and the TCRdb table lists in-frame clones only, not all of them. The sample lists some 170,000 clones, approximately 78% seen once, with 2% to 2.5% in the top ten. The specimen sequenced was PBMCs. The receptors stem from a human donor in good health. Each CDR3 is given with its conserved first and last residue. Each record gives: V gene, clone size, D gene, J gene, CDR3 protein, CDR3 DNA. A D gene is named only where the DNA matches it firmly. Size is stated for part of the rows, as once, few or many counts, or as a class when the clone is expanded.

TRBV6-4,NA,NA,TRBJ1-3,CASSQTGGTTLPEENTIYF,TGTGCCAGCAGCCAGACGGGGGGGACTACACTCCCCGAAGAAAACACCATATATTTT
TRBV7-9,NA,NA,TRBJ1-5,CASSPGGNQPQHF,TGTGCCAGCAGTCCCGGGGGCAATCAGCCCCAGCATTTT
TRBV19,NA,TRBD1,TRBJ1-5,CASSRTGARQPQHF,TGTGCCAGTAGTAGGACAGGGGCTCGGCAGCCCCAGCATTTT
TRBV6-6,NA,NA,TRBJ1-2,CASSLLGQSSYGYTF,TGTGCCAGCTCCCTTCTTGGGCAGTCGAGCTATGGCTACACCTTC
TRBV4-1,NA,NA,TRBJ2-7,CASSQPRQVSYEQYF,TGCGCCAGCAGCCAACCCAGACAGGTTTCCTACGAGCAGTACTTC
TRBV11-2,NA,NA,TRBJ1-2,CASSQAAKAYGYTF,TGTGCCAGCAGCCAAGCGGCAAAAGCTTATGGCTACACCTTC
TRBV6-6,few,NA,TRBJ2-2,CASSYSGGFGELFF,TGTGCCAGCAGTTACTCTGGGGGGTTCGGGGAGCTGTTTTTT
TRBV19,few,NA,TRBJ1-1,CASSTSGVNTEAFF,TGTGCCAGTAGTACCTCAGGGGTAAACACTGAAGCTTTCTTT
TRBV5-6,NA,TRBD1,TRBJ1-6,CASSFARGQGRRYNSPLHF,TGTGCCAGCAGCTTTGCCCGGGGACAGGGACGGCGTTATAATTCACCCCTCCACTTT
TRBV7-2,once,NA,TRBJ1-5,CASSRGGPYSNQPQHF,TGTGCCAGCAGCCGCGGGGGGCCTTATAGCAATCAGCCCCAGCATTTT
TRBV7-2,NA,NA,TRBJ2-7,CASSLRRIGGISYEQYF,TGTGCCAGCAGCTTAAGGCGGATCGGCGGGATCTCCTACGAGCAGTACTTC
TRBV21-1,few,NA,TRBJ2-2,CASSIGGRGRTGELFF,TGTGCCAGCAGCATCGGCGGCAGGGGTCGAACCGGGGAGCTGTTTTTT
TRBV19,NA,NA,TRBJ1-4,CASSIIVRGDEKLFF,TGTGCCAGTAGTATAATCGTCAGGGGAGATGAAAAACTGTTTTTT
TRBV5-4,NA,NA,TRBJ2-3,CASSSWSASTDTQYF,TGTGCCAGCAGCTCCTGGAGCGCGAGCACAGATACGCAGTATTTT
TRBV19,NA,TRBD1,TRBJ1-2,CASSMWGTAGYTF,TGTGCCAGTAGTATGTGGGGGACAGCCGGCTACACCTTC
TRBV7-3,NA,TRBD1,TRBJ2-3,CASSLVAPGGTDTQYF,TGTGCCAGCAGCTTAGTAGCGCCAGGGGGCACGGATACGCAGTATTTT
TRBV4-1,NA,TRBD1,TRBJ1-6,CASSQDRTGNSPLHF,TGCGCCAGCAGCCAAGATAGGACAGGGAATTCACCCCTCCACTTT
TRBV7-3,NA,TRBD1,TRBJ1-1,CASSHGQGQAFF,TGTGCCAGCAGCCACGGACAGGGTCAAGCTTTCTTT
TRBV7-2,NA,NA,TRBJ1-6,CASSLRAGTTNSPLHF,TGTGCCAGCAGCTTGCGCGCAGGGACAACGAATTCACCCCTCCACTTT
TRBV4-1,NA,NA,TRBJ1-1,CASSQDGLLNTEAFF,TGCGCCAGCAGCCAAGATGGTCTATTGAACACTGAAGCTTTCTTT
TRBV9,NA,NA,TRBJ1-1,CASSPSGSGYTEAFF,TGTGCCAGCAGCCCCTCGGGTAGCGGTTACACTGAAGCTTTCTTT
TRBV15,NA,NA,TRBJ2-3,CATSGITSTDTQYF,TGTGCCACCTCAGGGATTACTAGCACAGATACGCAGTATTTT
TRBV28,once,NA,TRBJ1-3,CASTAGISGNTIYF,TGTGCCAGCACGGCAGGCATCTCTGGAAACACCATATATTTT